A selection of T cell receptor beta chains follows, all from one sample in a study of T-cell reconstitution after alpha-beta-depleted transplantation in children. TCRdb independently ran MiXCR on the PCR reads; one entry per CDR3 protein. The data contain about 500,000 distinct CDR3 sequences, over 25% of them singletons. The sequencing used PBMCs from the stem cell graft donor, collected from the stem cell graft. The receptors stem from a human donor who donated a stem cell graft to a child with aplastic anemia. Both conserved end residues are part of each CDR3. Each record gives: V gene, J gene, D gene, clone size, CDR3 DNA, CDR3 protein. D genes are given only for firm matches. A row's size may be missing; if present it is once, few, many or a size class.

TRBV5-1	TRBJ1-2	TRBD1	-	TGCGCCAGCAGCTACTTGAACCCGGGACAGCCCTATGGCTACACCTTC	CASSYLNPGQPYGYTF
TRBV5-1	TRBJ1-1	-	-	TGCGCCAGCACCCCGGTCGGGACGGGGAACACTGAAGCTTTCTTT	CASTPVGTGNTEAFF
TRBV20-1	TRBJ2-1	TRBD2	-	TGCAGTGCATGGACTAGCGGGAGGGGCTCCTACAATGAGCAGTTCTTC	CSAWTSGRGSYNEQFF
TRBV24-1	TRBJ2-2	-	-	TGTGCCACCAGGGAAGGGCTTGGCACCGGGGAGCTGTTTTTT	CATREGLGTGELFF
TRBV28	TRBJ2-5	-	few	TGTGCCAGCAGCAGCCCAGATAAAAGGGAGACCCAGTACTTC	CASSSPDKRETQYF
TRBV18	TRBJ1-5	-	-	TGTGCCAGCTCACGGAACGGGGGTGGCAATCAGCCCCAGCATTTT	CASSRNGGGNQPQHF
TRBV20-1	TRBJ2-2	TRBD2	-	TGCAGTGCTGCTCCACTACCGACTAGCCCAAACACCGGGGAGCTGTTTTTT	CSAAPLPTSPNTGELFF
TRBV7-2	TRBJ2-2	-	-	TGTGCCAGCAGCTTAGGGGTAGCCCGTGGCGGGGAGCTGTTTTTT	CASSLGVARGGELFF
TRBV6-4	TRBJ1-1	-	few	TGTGCCAGCAGTGACCGCAGTAACACTGAAGCTTTCTTT	CASSDRSNTEAFF
TRBV20-1	TRBJ2-3	-	many	TGCAGTGCTAGAGATCGAAGGCAGGGCACAGATACGCAGTATTTT	CSARDRRQGTDTQYF